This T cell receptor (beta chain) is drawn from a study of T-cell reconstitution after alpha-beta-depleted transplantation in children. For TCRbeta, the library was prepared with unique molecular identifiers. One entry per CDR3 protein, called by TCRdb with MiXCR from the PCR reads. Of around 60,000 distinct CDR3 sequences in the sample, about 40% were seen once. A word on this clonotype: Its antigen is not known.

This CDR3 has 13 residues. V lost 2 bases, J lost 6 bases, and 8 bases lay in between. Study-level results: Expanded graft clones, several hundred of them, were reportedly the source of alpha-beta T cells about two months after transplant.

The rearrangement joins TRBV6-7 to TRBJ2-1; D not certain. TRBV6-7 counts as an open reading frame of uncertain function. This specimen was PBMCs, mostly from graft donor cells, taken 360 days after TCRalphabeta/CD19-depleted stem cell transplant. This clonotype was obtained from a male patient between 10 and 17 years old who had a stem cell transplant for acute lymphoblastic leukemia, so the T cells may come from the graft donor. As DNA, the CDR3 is TGTGCCAGCAGTTACAGACCTTCCAATGAGCAGTTCTTC. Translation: CASSYRPSNEQFF.